This T cell receptor beta chain appears in the sequencing data of a study of blood T cell repertoires in COVID-19. Background on the study: Sites across the United States, Italy and Spain contributed samples from acute and convalescent COVID-19.

This CDR3 region has 14 residues. Germline loops: CDR1 LNHDA, CDR2 SQIVND (reference sequence). The J segment lost 1 base and the V segment lost 10 bases, leaving 6 bases of the junction unmatched. Original methodology: Estimation of nucleated cell counts relied on the amplification of reference gene primers. This table comes from immunoSEQ multiplex PCR, and its TCRdb copy is limited to in-frame clones, with some not included. That table is the source of V, J and clone size, and D and trimming were worked out from the DNA. Here the sample spans approximately 240,000 clones, approximately 83% being singletons.

Input material: PBMCs or T cells enriched from blood (not recorded which). The clonotype comes from a woman aged 40-49 years with acute COVID-19. The chain recombines TRBV19 with TRBJ1-1, with 10 bases fitting TRBD1. The DNA for the CDR3 is TGTGCCATCCGGGACAGGGGAAAGAACACTGAAGCTTTCTTT. This gives the protein CAIRDRGKNTEAFF.